Sequencing of this TCR beta chain was carried out in a study of T-cell reconstitution after alpha-beta-depleted transplantation in children. The CDR3 sequence is 12 residues long. Germline loops: CDR1 LGHDT, CDR2 YNNKEL (reference sequence). V shed 2 bases, J shed 13 bases, and the junction held 3 bases outside the gene matches. Unique molecular identifiers were used in preparing the TCRbeta library. TCRdb reanalysed the PCR reads using MiXCR and keeps one entry per CDR3 protein. The sample has over 550,000 distinct CDR3 sequences; approximately 10% are singletons. This material consisted of PBMCs from the stem cell graft donor, taken from the stem cell graft. This clonotype originated in a human donor who donated a stem cell graft to a child with acute myeloid leukemia. This sequence joins TRBV3-1 and TRBJ2-1, with 9 bases lining up with TRBD2. CDR3 in amino acids: CASSQRTSDQFF. DNA for the CDR3: TGTGCCAGCAGCCAACGGACTAGCGATCAGTTCTTC.